One sample yielded the 14 T cell receptor beta chains listed below, sequenced in a study of T cell repertoires in cytomegalovirus infection. Antigens for these TCRs are unknown. TCRdb re-called the reads with MiXCR, one entry per CDR3 protein. Here the sample spans around 540,000 distinct CDR3 sequences, around 35% being singletons. The sample consisted of cultured PBMCs, taken from culture after CMV antigen stimulation. These receptors all come from a human donor in good health (CMV status not recorded). Some clones in this sample may be carry-over from other donors' samples.

This rearrangement joins TRBV7-3 to TRBJ2-3; D is undetermined. CDR3 length equals 14 residues. The V gene's germline CDR1 is SGHTA and CDR2 FQGTGA. With 6 bases removed from V and 5 bases from J, the gap between germline ends came to 15 bases. In nucleotides, the CDR3 is TGTGCCAGCAGGGCCGGAGCCTCAGGAGATACGCAGTATTTT. It is translated as CASRAGASGDTQYF.

This clonotype was observed many times. The chain employs TRBV7-2 and TRBJ1-1; 8 nucleotides agree with TRBD1. The CDR3 has 15 amino acids. Unmatched junction bases numbered 11, after V lost 2 bases and J lost 9 bases. Germline CDR1 and CDR2: SGHTA and FQGNSA. CDR3 DNA sequence: TGTGCCAGCAGCTTAACTAAGGACAGGGCGGTCCAAGCTTTCTTT. It encodes CASSLTKDRAVQAFF.

This clonotype was recorded a few times. The chain joins TRBV5-5 to TRBJ2-3, with D unresolved. The germline CDR1 and CDR2 sequences are SGHKS and YYEKEE (reference sequence). The V end was cut by 3 bases, the J end by 0 bases, with 8 bases between. The CDR3 is made up of 14 amino acids. This CDR3 reads CASSWVPSTDTQYF. The DNA of the CDR3 is TGTGCCAGCAGCTGGGTCCCTAGCACAGATACGCAGTATTTT.

In its sample, this clonotype was seen many times. The chain carries TRBV7-2 and TRBJ1-3; D gene ambiguous. Germline V CDR1 and CDR2: SGHTA, FQGNSA. Trimming took off 5 bases at V and 1 base at J, with 6 bases between the two ends. This CDR3 spans 13 amino acids. The CDR3 loop reads CASSPGSGNTIYF. CDR3 nucleotide sequence: TGTGCCAGCAGCCCCGGATCTGGAAACACCATATATTTT.

The V and J genes are TRBV19 and TRBJ1-1; 10 bases fit TRBD1. Germline-derived CDR1 and CDR2 are LNHDA and SQIVND (reference sequence). The CDR3 spans 14 residues. V was clipped by 5 bases and J by 7 bases; unmatched bases: 7. The CDR3 here is CASSQVGQGREAFF. CDR3 bases: TGTGCCAGTAGTCAAGTGGGACAGGGGCGTGAAGCTTTCTTT.

This clonotype has only a few counts. V is TRBV19 and J is TRBJ2-7; no reliable D call. This CDR3 comprises 12 residues. The germline gives CDR1 LNHDA, CDR2 SQIVND (reference sequence). The V end was cut by 6 bases, the J end by 1 base, with 7 bases between. The CDR3 protein is CASSIGSYEQYF. For the CDR3, the DNA is TGTGCCAGTAGCATTGGATCCTACGAGCAGTACTTC. The full variable domain, completed using reference TRBV19 and TRBJ2-7, is DGGITQSPKYLFRKEGQNVTLSCEQNLNHDAMYWYRQDPGQGLRLIYYSQIVNDFQKGDIAEGYSVSREKKESFPLTVTSAQKNPTAFYLCASSIGSYEQYFGPGTRLTVT.

The chain joins TRBV4-3 to TRBJ2-1, with 8 bases that match TRBD2. Germline-derived CDR1 and CDR2 are LGHNA and YSLEER. The V gene end was trimmed by 0 bases and the J gene end by 4 bases; junction bases not matched to a gene: 2. The CDR3 totals 15 residues. The CDR3 loop reads CASSQELAEYNEQFF. For the CDR3, the DNA is TGCGCCAGCAGCCAAGAACTAGCGGAGTACAATGAGCAGTTCTTC.

This clonotype was detected ten times or more. CDR3 bases: TGTGCCAGCAGCTCTCTGAGGAGCGGGGGCACTAGCACAGATACGCAGTATTTT. Its translation: CASSSLRSGGTSTDTQYF. J is TRBJ2-3 and V is TRBV7-2; 8 bases are a match to TRBD2. This CDR3 is built from 18 residues. J lost 0 bases, V lost 4 bases, and 12 bases had no gene match. Germline CDR1 is SGHTA and CDR2 is FQGNSA.

The chain couples TRBV7-6 to TRBJ2-5; no definite D call. Germline V gene data show CDR1 as SGHVS and CDR2 as FNYEAQ. There are 13 residues in the CDR3. V was cut by 5 bases and J by 4 bases, with 11 bases left in between. The CDR3 spells CASSPAQVETQYF. DNA of the CDR3: TGTGCCAGCAGCCCCGCTCAAGTAGAGACCCAGTACTTC.

The table lists this clonotype with a few counts. The rearrangement uses TRBV7-8 and TRBJ2-3; 7 bases are shared with TRBD2. Losses at the gene ends were 5 bases for V and 6 bases for J; bases not matched to a gene: 8. Germline CDR1 and CDR2: SGHVS and FQNEAQ. CDR3 length: 14 amino acids. The CDR3 region is CASSPDRAGDTQYF. The CDR3 region has the DNA TGTGCCAGCAGCCCAGACCGAGCGGGGGATACGCAGTATTTT.

This chain links TRBV6-1 with TRBJ2-2, with 8 positions matching TRBD2. V lost 6 bases to trimming and J lost 0 bases; unmatched junction nucleotides: 9. This CDR3 comprises 17 residues. Germline V gene sequence: CDR1 MNHNS, CDR2 SASEGT. CDR3 residues: CASSSSAGVANTGELFF. The CDR3 DNA sequence: TGTGCCAGCAGCTCCTCAGCGGGAGTTGCGAACACCGGGGAGCTGTTTTTT.

This chain connects TRBV6-5 to TRBJ1-2; D gene unclear. Between the trimmed V and J ends, which lost 6 bases and 4 bases, there was a span of 12 bases. Germline values: CDR1 MNHEY, CDR2 SVGAGI. The CDR3 extends over 13 amino acids. The CDR3 loop is CASRKDRTYGYTF. The CDR3, as DNA: TGTGCCAGCAGGAAGGACCGCACCTATGGCTACACCTTC.

The V call is TRBV7-2, the J call TRBJ2-5; a possible D gene is TRBD1 (6 bases). V dropped 5 bases and J dropped 5 bases, with 9 bases sitting between them. The length of the CDR3 is 12 residues. CDR1 is SGHTA and CDR2 is FQGNSA in the germline V gene. The CDR3 DNA follows: TGTGCCAGCAGCACGCAGGGGGAGACCCAGTACTTC. Its protein is CASSTQGETQYF.

On this clonotype itself: The conserved phenylalanine or tryptophan normally closing the CDR3 is absent here, so this likely arose from a read error. The V gene is TRBV5-4, the J gene TRBJ2-5, with D perhaps being TRBD1 or TRBD2 (6 bases each). Germline lookup yields CDR1 SGHNT and CDR2 YYREEE (reference sequence). CDR3 length equals 14 residues. Trimming cost V 1 base and J 4 bases, with 11 bases left between them. The CDR3 reads CASSLWGRGETQYL. The CDR3 nucleotides read TGTGCCAGCAGCTTGTGGGGGCGGGGAGAGACCCAGTACTTA.